This entry lists 12 T cell receptor beta chains sequenced from one sample in a study of T cell responses to AZD1222 COVID-19 vaccine. Method: immunoSEQ multiplex PCR; TCRdb's copy keeps in-frame clones and lacks some. The data contain about 180,000 clones, around nine tenths of them seen just once; the ten biggest clones take up roughly 12%. Material: peripheral blood, obtained 28 days after the second AZD1222 dose. Receptors were obtained from an adult who received the AZD1222 COVID-19 vaccine.

The chain has TRBV5-1 and TRBJ2-3; D is unclear. This CDR3 comprises 15 residues. Trimming removed 2 bases at V and 1 base at J, with 11 bases between. Germline V gene lookup returns CDR1 SGHRS and CDR2 YFSETQ. The CDR3 DNA is TGCGCCAGCAGCTTCGTATTGGGTCGCACAGATACGCAGTATTTT. It specifies CASSFVLGRTDTQYF.

V usage is TRBV21-1 and J usage is TRBJ1-2; the D segment call TRBD1 is taken from the table without a DNA check. TRBV21-1 is recorded as a pseudogene. The CDR3 consists of 16 residues. CDR3: CASSKELGTGGNGYTF. The CDR3 coding sequence is TGTGCCAGCAGCAAAGAGTTGGGGACAGGGGGTAATGGCTACACCTTC.

The chain links TRBV7-3 to TRBJ2-3; no firm D call. V lost 4 bases and J 4 bases, leaving 3 bases between the germline ends. CDR3 length equals 11 residues. CDR1 is SGHTA and CDR2 is FQGTGA in the germline V gene. The CDR3 is CASSSADTQYF. The CDR3 nucleotides are TGTGCCAGCAGCTCAGCAGATACGCAGTATTTT.

The gene calls are TRBV3-1 (or the pseudogene TRBV3-2) and TRBJ1-5, with 7 bases fitting TRBD1. CDR1 and CDR2 (germline): LGHDT, YNNKEL (reference sequence). The CDR3 covers 14 residues. V lost 0 bases and J lost 7; bases outside the gene matches: 3. This CDR3 reads CASSQDRGLQPQHF. The CDR3 bases are TGTGCCAGCAGCCAAGATAGGGGGCTCCAGCCCCAGCATTTT.

The chain employs TRBV13 and TRBJ2-7; the D is unclear. This CDR3 has 13 residues. CDR1 and CDR2 from the germline V gene are PRHDT and FYEKMQ (reference sequence). Trimming took off 4 bases at V and 2 bases at J, with 9 bases between the two ends. The DNA of the CDR3 is TGTGCCAGCAGCTCAATAGGAACCTACGAGCAGTACTTC. It yields the protein CASSSIGTYEQYF.

This clone came up a few times. The V call is TRBV19, the J call TRBJ1-1; D might be TRBD1 (6 bases). This CDR3 has 12 amino acids. In germline, CDR1 is LNHDA, CDR2 SQIVND (reference sequence). V shed 8 bases and J shed 6 bases, with 13 bases lying between them. The CDR3 protein is CASQDRFAEAFF. Here the CDR3 DNA reads TGTGCCAGTCAGGACAGATTTGCTGAAGCTTTCTTT.

The gene calls are TRBV10-3 and TRBJ2-7; no reliable D call. Trimming took off 2 bases at V and 3 bases at J, with 8 bases between the two ends. Germline CDR1 is ENHRY and CDR2 is SYGVKD. This CDR3 contains 13 residues. The CDR3 DNA follows: TGTGCCATCAGTGAGCTTGGGATCTACGAGCAGTACTTC. This codes for CAISELGIYEQYF.

The chain combines TRBV7-9 with TRBJ1-2; TRBD1 might be the D (5 bases). Trimming removed 2 bases from V and 4 bases from J, with 14 bases in between. CDR3 length equals 15 residues. CDR1 and CDR2 from the germline V gene are SEHNR and FQNEAQ (reference sequence). The CDR3 sequence is CASSLSTSGLYGYTF. In nucleotides, the CDR3 is TGTGCCAGCAGCTTATCAACTTCAGGGCTCTATGGCTACACCTTC.

The rearrangement links TRBV6-2 or TRBV6-3 to TRBJ2-5; D unresolved. The CDR3 extends over 14 amino acids. V was trimmed by 6 bases and J by 5 bases, leaving 16 bases between them. Germline CDR1 reads MNHEY; CDR2 reads SVGEGT. The CDR3 nucleotides read TGTGCCAGCAGCCTCTCTTCTGAATCGGAGACCCAGTACTTC. Translated, it gives CASSLSSESETQYF.

This rearrangement joins TRBV18 to TRBJ2-6; tentative D call: TRBD2 (6 bases). The CDR3 contains 16 residues. Germline V gene lookup returns CDR1 KGHSH and CDR2 LQKENI. Trimming took 4 bases from V and 1 from J, leaving 11 bases between them. The CDR3 bases are TGTGCCAGCTCACGTCCAGGGACTTCTGGGGCCAACGTCCTGACTTTC. It translates to CASSRPGTSGANVLTF.

This sequence joins TRBV5-4 and TRBJ1-1; TRBD1 is a possible D gene (6 bases). The CDR3 loop spans 16 amino acids. The ends were cut back, 0 bases at V and 5 bases at J, with 17 bases in the middle. Germline V CDR1 and CDR2: SGHNT, YYREEE (reference sequence). The CDR3 region is CASSLAGSGGRTEAFF. DNA for the CDR3: TGTGCCAGCAGCTTGGCCGGTTCCGGGGGGCGTACTGAAGCTTTCTTT.

The V gene is TRBV5-5, the J gene TRBJ2-5; weak D call: TRBD1 (5 bases). Trimming left V 0 bases short and J 0 bases short, with 6 bases between. The length of the CDR3 is 14 residues. Germline assignment: CDR1 SGHKS and CDR2 YYEKEE (reference sequence). The CDR3 sequence: CASSLVQDQETQYF. The DNA of the CDR3 is TGTGCCAGCAGCTTGGTACAGGACCAAGAGACCCAGTACTTC.